These T cell receptor beta chains were read from a single sample in a study of blood T cell repertoires in COVID-19. Profiled with immunoSEQ multiplex PCR; TCRdb holds only in-frame clones, not every one. The repertoire holds under 80,000 clones, with about 80% as singletons. Source material: peripheral blood. The source is a human donor in a cohort sampled during active COVID-19. CDR3s include the opening cysteine and the closing phenylalanine or tryptophan. The order of the fields is clone size, D gene, CDR3 length, J gene, V gene, CDR3 DNA, CDR3 protein. D genes are given only for firm matches. The size entry is marked missing in some rows and otherwise reads once, few, many or a size class.

>-|TRBD1|16|TRBJ2-2|TRBV7-2
TGTGCCAGCAGCTCGAGACAGGGTTCGAACACCGGGGAGCTGTTTTTT
CASSSRQGSNTGELFF
>-|-|18|TRBJ1-2|TRBV3-1/TRBV3-2
TGTGCCAGCAGCCAAGAAGGGGGTTGGTGGCAGGATCTCTATGGCTACACCTTC
CASSQEGGWWQDLYGYTF
>-|TRBD1|14|TRBJ2-4|TRBV28
TGTGCCAGTTCACTGGGACAGGGGATTAGCATTCAGTACTTC
CASSLGQGISIQYF
>-|TRBD2|15|TRBJ2-2|TRBV27
TGTGCCAGCCTCTCTAGCGGGAGTGGAACCGGGGAGCTGTTTTTT
CASLSSGSGTGELFF
>-|TRBD1|16|TRBJ1-6|TRBV28
TGTGCCAGCAGCAAAGGGACAGGGGTAGGGAATTCACCCCTCCACTTT
CASSKGTGVGNSPLHF
>-|-|15|TRBJ1-2|TRBV28
TGTGCCAGCAGTCGTACTTGGTCGGCTAACTATGGCTACACCTTC
CASSRTWSANYGYTF
>-|TRBD2|17|TRBJ2-1|TRBV11-2
TGTGCCAGCAGCTTAGATCCCTGGGAGCGGGATTTCAATGAGCAGTTCTTC
CASSLDPWERDFNEQFF
>many|TRBD2|16|TRBJ2-3|TRBV3-1/TRBV3-2
TGTGCCAGCAGCCGACGACTAGCGGGAGTTAGAGATACGCAGTATTTT
CASSRRLAGVRDTQYF
>once|-|14|TRBJ2-1|TRBV11-3
TGTGCCAGCAGCTTAGAGCGGGAAAGAGGTGAGCAGTTCTTC
CASSLERERGEQFF
>-|-|12|TRBJ2-7|TRBV29-1
TGCAGCGTTGGGCACAGAGTCTACGAGCAGTACTTC
CSVGHRVYEQYF
>-|-|15|TRBJ2-5|TRBV7-7
TGTGCTAGCAGCTCCACCCTAGCGCTTCCTGGGACCCAGTACTTC
CASSSTLALPGTQYF
>few|-|16|TRBJ2-1|TRBV6-4
TGTGCCAGCAGTCCCTGGGGGGTAGCTTTCGACAATGAGCAGTTCTTC
CASSPWGVAFDNEQFF
>once|TRBD2|15|TRBJ2-2|TRBV7-2
TGTGCCAGCAGTTTAAGCGGGACGAACACCGGGGAGCTGTTTTTT
CASSLSGTNTGELFF
>-|-|14|TRBJ2-6|TRBV6-5
TGTGCCAGCAGTCCCGTCTCTGGGGCCAACGTCCTGACTTTC
CASSPVSGANVLTF
>-|-|15|TRBJ2-1|TRBV5-1
TGCGCCAGCAGCTTGTTTGCAGGGGAGGGCAATGAGCAGTTCTTC
CASSLFAGEGNEQFF
>-|-|13|TRBJ1-4|TRBV7-9
TGTGCCAGCAGCTCGAACCAGGGTGCCCAACGGTTTTTT
CASSSNQGAQRFF
>-|TRBD1|15|TRBJ1-5|TRBV4-3
TGCGCCAGCAGCCGGGACAGGGATGCAGACCAGCCCCAGCATTTT
CASSRDRDADQPQHF
>-|-|15|TRBJ1-1|TRBV5-4
TGTGCCAGCAGCTTGGTTCCGGGGGTGAACACTGAAGCTTTCTTT
CASSLVPGVNTEAFF
>-|-|14|TRBJ2-7|TRBV10-3
TGTGCCATCGGGACTTCCTCTTACTCCTACGAGCAGTACTTC
CAIGTSSYSYEQYF
>-|-|13|TRBJ2-7|TRBV19
TGTGCCAGTAGTAGGATTGGGCTAAACGAGCAGTACTTC
CASSRIGLNEQYF